Shown below are 30 T cell receptor beta chains from a single sample sequenced in a study of CD8+CD57+ T cells in acquired aplastic anemia. Patients sequenced had flow cytometry evidence of CD8+CD57+ cell expansion. Profiling that covered TCR beta VDJ and CDR3 relied on genomic DNA as its template. TCRdb fed the reads into MiXCR, producing one record per CDR3 protein. Among approximately 470,000 distinct CDR3 sequences, around 30% were seen once, and the ten largest hold around 0.82%. Sample: sorted CD4+, CD8+, or CD8+CD57+ T cells (not recorded which) from PBMCs. Receptors were obtained from a human donor with aplastic anemia.

On this clonotype itself: A much bigger clone sits one base away, suggesting this may be a read error. The CDR3: CASSEGYGDPGTDTQHF. DNA for the CDR3: TGCGCCAGCAGTGAAGGTTACGGAGATCCAGGCACAGATACGCAGCATTTT. The chain links TRBV10-1 to TRBJ2-3; D is undetermined. The DNA end is a closer match to TRBJ1-5, so the J assignment may be wrong. Germline CDR1 WNHNN, CDR2 SYGVQD (reference sequence). The CDR3 spans 17 residues.

At least ten counts were recorded for this clonotype. The CDR3 is CASSLADRGRNEQFF. The CDR3, as DNA: TGTGCCAGCAGCTTAGCGGACAGGGGTCGGAATGAGCAGTTCTTC. This chain connects TRBV7-3 to TRBJ2-1; 9 bases are shared with TRBD1. The CDR3 extends over 15 amino acids. CDR1 SGHTA and CDR2 FQGTGA come from the germline V gene. The trim removed 2 bases at V and 7 bases at J, leaving 6 bases unmatched.

This clonotype appeared many times. The CDR3, as DNA: TGCAGCGTAGAAACGTACAATGAGCAGTTCTTC. Protein: CSVETYNEQFF. This chain connects TRBV29-1 to TRBJ2-1, with D unclear. Per germline, CDR1 SQVTM and CDR2 ANQGSEA. Trimming stripped 6 bases from V and 4 bases from J, with 7 bases between. The CDR3 runs to 11 residues.

This chain links TRBV15 with TRBJ2-7; 7 bases agree with TRBD1. This CDR3 contains 15 residues. Germline CDR1 LNHNV, CDR2 YYDKDF (reference sequence). V dropped 4 bases and J dropped 2; count of bases not matched to a gene: 8. Written as DNA, the CDR3 is TGTGCCACCAGCATACCGACAGGGCAACCCTACGAGCAGTACTTC. Protein product: CATSIPTGQPYEQYF.

This clonotype was counted many times. The rearrangement uses TRBV19 and TRBJ1-2, with a possible D match to TRBD1 (5 bases). V was cut by 3 bases and J by 5 bases, with 10 bases left in between. This CDR3 region has 13 residues. Germline CDR1 reads LNHDA; CDR2 reads SQIVND (reference sequence). The CDR3 nucleotides read TGTGCCAGTAGTATGACAGTTAGTTATGGCTACACCTTC. Protein product: CASSMTVSYGYTF.

This clonotype was seen ten or more times. CDR3 sequence (DNA): TGCAGCTCGAGGGCCGGGCCATTCACAGATACGCAGTATTTT. Translated, it gives CSSRAGPFTDTQYF. The V call is TRBV29-1, the J call TRBJ2-3; D possibly corresponds to TRBD2 (5 bases). The V end lost 8 bases, the J end lost 2 bases, and 17 bases lay between the germline ends. Germline CDR1 is SQVTM and CDR2 is ANQGSEA. This CDR3 region has 14 residues.

The rearrangement joins TRBV20-1 to TRBJ1-1; 8 positions match TRBD1. The CDR3 contains 20 residues. CDR1 and CDR2 (germline): DFQATT, SNEGSKA (reference sequence). V was pared by 2 bases and J by 10 bases, with 30 bases of the junction left unmatched. The CDR3 nucleotides read TGCAGTGCTAGAACCCTTGTTGGAGCCGGGACAGGAGGAGTTTGGGACGGAGCTTTCTTT. This codes for CSARTLVGAGTGGVWDGAFF.

This clonotype has a handful of counts. This chain links TRBV5-6 with TRBJ2-2; 8 nucleotides align to TRBD2. The trim removed 4 bases at V and 6 bases at J, leaving 2 bases unmatched. The length of the CDR3 is 13 residues. Germline V gives CDR1 SGHDT, CDR2 YYEEEE. CDR3 loop: CASSRSGAGELFF. The CDR3 DNA is TGTGCCAGCAGCCGTAGCGGGGCCGGGGAGCTGTTTTTT.

This clonotype was observed many times. This rearrangement joins TRBV29-1 to TRBJ1-2; possible D gene TRBD1, 6 bases. V lost 2 bases, J lost 7 bases, and 14 bases lay in between. Germline loops: CDR1 SQVTM, CDR2 ANQGSEA. The CDR3 has 13 residues. CDR3 sequence: CSVERAAGVGYTF. CDR3 coding DNA: TGCAGCGTTGAACGGGCGGCAGGGGTTGGCTACACCTTC.

Regarding this clonotype: This may stem from a read error, because a much larger clone lies one nucleotide away. This chain uses TRBV7-9 with TRBJ1-5, with D perhaps matching TRBD1 (5 bases). The CDR3 extends over 15 amino acids. In germline, CDR1 is SEHNR, CDR2 FQNEAQ (reference sequence). The CDR3 bases are TGTGCCCGCAGCCGCGAGGGGCCAACGAATCAGCCCCAGCATTTT. This encodes CARSREGPTNQPQHF.

This clonotype has only a few counts. This CDR3 reads CASSNLANTGELFF. For the CDR3, the DNA is TGTGCCAGTAGTAACTTAGCGAACACCGGGGAGCTGTTTTTT. The V and J genes are TRBV19 and TRBJ2-2; D gene uncertain. Germline-derived CDR1 and CDR2 are LNHDA and SQIVND (reference sequence). CDR3 size: 14 residues. Trimming pared 4 bases from V and 0 bases from J, leaving 6 bases between.

The gene calls are TRBV7-8 and TRBJ1-2; TRBD1 is a possible D gene (5 bases). Germline-derived CDR1 and CDR2 are SGHVS and FQNEAQ. There are 14 residues in the CDR3. The ends were cut back, 2 bases at V and 4 bases at J, with 11 bases in the middle. CDR3 amino acids: CASSLRGDPYGYTF. The CDR3, as DNA: TGTGCCAGCAGCTTAAGGGGAGATCCCTATGGCTACACCTTC.

This clonotype was seen repeatedly, ten times or more. The chain links TRBV29-1 to TRBJ1-1; maybe TRBD1 (6 bases). Trimming removed 0 bases from V and 5 bases from J, with 19 bases in between. The CDR3 runs 16 residues. The germline V gene encodes CDR1 SQVTM and CDR2 ANQGSEA. CDR3 protein: CSVEDPRGARRTEAFF. The CDR3 nucleotides read TGCAGCGTTGAAGATCCTCGGGGGGCGCGTAGAACTGAAGCTTTCTTT.

About this clonotype: One end of the junction does not line up with germline, which may come from a read error. The chain links TRBV5-1 to TRBJ2-5; D unclear. The CDR3 has 15 amino acids. Germline V gives CDR1 SGHRS, CDR2 YFSETQ. The CDR3 protein is CASSLESDLTSISNF. The CDR3 coding sequence is TGCGCCAGCAGCTTGGAATCGGACCTAACTTCCATTTCCAACTTC.

Many counts were recorded for this clonotype. The chain employs TRBV6-1 and TRBJ1-2; 9 nucleotides line up with TRBD1. The CDR3 totals 14 residues. From germline, CDR1 is MNHNS and CDR2 SASEGT. J lost 5 bases, V lost 5 bases, and 6 bases had no gene match. The CDR3 region is CASSRWTGAYGYTF. In DNA form, the CDR3 reads TGTGCCAGCAGTCGCTGGACAGGGGCGTATGGCTACACCTTC.

Worth noting for this clonotype: A much larger clonotype is one base distant, so this may be a read error. J is TRBJ2-7 and V is TRBV7-3; D uncertain. The length of the CDR3 is 14 residues. Germline values: CDR1 SGHTA, CDR2 FQGTGA. In DNA form, the CDR3 reads TGTGCCAGCAGCTTAACGCCGGTAACCTACGAGCGGTACTTC. Its translation: CASSLTPVTYERYF.

The sample holds a few counts of this clonotype. The chain is built from TRBV7-2 and TRBJ1-1, with a tentative D call TRBD1 (6 bases). This CDR3 contains 14 residues. Looked up from germline, CDR1 is SGHTA and CDR2 is FQGNSA. Trimming pared 5 bases from V and 1 base from J, leaving 11 bases between. Here the CDR3 DNA reads TGTGCCAGCAGCGCGGGACAAGCGAACACTGAAGCTTTCTTT. The encoded protein is CASSAGQANTEAFF.

This sequence joins TRBV25-1 and TRBJ2-7; D is possibly TRBD1 or TRBD2 (5 bases each). The germline V gene encodes CDR1 MGHDK and CDR2 SYGVNS. V shed 6 bases and J shed 7 bases, with 13 bases lying between them. The CDR3 is 12 residues long. CDR3 nucleotides: TGTGCCAGCAGCGGGGCGAGAGATGAGCAGTACTTC. This gives the protein CASSGARDEQYF.

Points on this clonotype: Being one base from a much bigger clone, this may be a read error. The V and J genes are TRBV19 and TRBJ2-5, with TRBD2 matching over 13 bases. This CDR3 is 14 amino acids long. The V segment lost 7 bases and the J segment 6 bases; nucleotides outside the gene matches: 5. Per germline, CDR1 LNHDA and CDR2 SQIVND (reference sequence). CDR3 residues: CASTTSGGGKTQYF. For the CDR3, the DNA is TGTGCCAGTACCACTAGCGGGGGGGGGAAGACCCAGTACTTC.

Comment on this clonotype: A much larger clone sits a single nucleotide away, making a read error possible. V usage is TRBV15 and J usage is TRBJ1-4, with D possibly matching TRBD1 (5 bases). CDR1 and CDR2 from the germline V gene are LNHNV and YYDKDF (reference sequence). This CDR3 spans 14 amino acids. V was shortened by 6 bases and J by 3 bases, with 11 bases between the two germline ends. CDR3 sequence (DNA): TGTGCCACCAGACGGGACCGAGCTAATGAAAAACTGTTTTTT. Its protein product is CATRRDRANEKLFF.

This clonotype was recorded a few times. The V call is TRBV5-1, the J call TRBJ2-1, with 12 nucleotides matching TRBD1. The germline CDR1 and CDR2 sequences are SGHRS and YFSETQ. Trimming at V came to 4 bases and at J to 5 bases, leaving 4 bases not matched to a gene. The CDR3 has 15 amino acids. DNA for the CDR3: TGCGCCAGCAGCCTGGGACAGGGGGCACACAATGAGCAGTTCTTC. Its protein product is CASSLGQGAHNEQFF. Full variable domain (rest looked up from reference TRBV5-1 and TRBJ2-1): KAGVTQTPRYLIKTRGQQVTLSCSPISGHRSVSWYQQTPGQGLQFLFEYFSETQRNKGNFPGRFSGRQFSNSRSEMNVSTLELGDSALYLCASSLGQGAHNEQFFGPGTRLTVL.

V is TRBV12-3 or TRBV12-4 and J is TRBJ1-5, with 7 bases that match TRBD1. CDR3 length: 15 residues. Trimming at V came to 4 bases and at J to 6 bases, leaving 9 bases not matched to a gene. CDR3 residues: CASSSHLGGGQPQHF. Written as DNA, the CDR3 is TGTGCCAGCAGTTCCCACCTAGGGGGCGGTCAGCCCCAGCATTTT.

This clonotype has only a few counts. This rearrangement joins TRBV11-2 to TRBJ1-6, with D possibly being TRBD1 (6 bases). There are 19 residues in the CDR3. Germline CDR1 and CDR2: SGHAT and FQNNGV. The V and J ends lost 0 bases and 7 bases respectively, with 22 bases between them. CDR3 sequence: CASSLEPFSGGRTNSPLHF. In DNA, the CDR3 is TGTGCCAGCAGCTTAGAACCTTTCTCTGGGGGGCGGACAAATTCACCCCTCCACTTT.

CDR3 nucleotide sequence: TGTGCCAGCAGTGAGGTGGGGACGGACCACAATGAGCAGTTCTTC. It encodes CASSEVGTDHNEQFF. The V and J genes are TRBV25-1 and TRBJ2-1; tentatively, D is TRBD1 or TRBD2 (5 bases each). Germline V CDR1 and CDR2: MGHDK, SYGVNS. The V end lost 3 bases, the J end lost 5 bases, and 14 bases lay between the germline ends. The CDR3 spans 15 residues.

The table lists this clonotype with many counts. The chain carries TRBV20-1 and TRBJ2-3; TRBD1 matches 7 bases. Looked up from germline, CDR1 is DFQATT and CDR2 is SNEGSKA (reference sequence). The CDR3 is 13 residues long. The J segment lost 0 bases and the V segment lost 7 bases, leaving 4 bases of the junction unmatched. The CDR3, as DNA: TGCAGTGAGGGACAGACTAGCACAGATACGCAGTATTTT. Translated, it gives CSEGQTSTDTQYF.

Notes on this clonotype: A read error may be the cause here, since a much bigger clone is one base away. The chain couples TRBV10-3 to TRBJ1-1; TRBD1 matches at 8 bases. The CDR3 sequence is 11 residues long. J gave up 7 bases and V 8 bases, and 3 bases lay outside the gene matches. Germline values: CDR1 ENHRY, CDR2 SYGVKD. This CDR3 reads CAIRTGLEAFF. The DNA of the CDR3 is TGTGCCATCCGGACAGGGCTTGAAGCTTTCTTT.

The gene calls are TRBV4-1 and TRBJ2-5, with 8 nucleotides matching TRBD2. The CDR3 sequence is 16 residues long. V was pared by 3 bases and J by 5 bases, with 11 bases of the junction left unmatched. Germline V gene data show CDR1 as MGHRA and CDR2 as YSYEKL. CDR3 sequence reads: CASSHVPGLVGETQYF. The CDR3 DNA reads TGCGCCAGCAGCCACGTACCGGGACTAGTTGGGGAGACCCAGTACTTC.

The chain uses TRBV5-1 and TRBJ2-7, with a weak D call TRBD1 (5 bases). Trimming removed 5 bases from V and 6 bases from J, with 21 bases in between. Germline CDR1 and CDR2: SGHRS and YFSETQ. The CDR3 runs to 15 residues. CDR3 bases: TGCGCCAGCAGTACATTTGGGGCCCAAGGTTCCGAGCAGTACTTC. This sequence encodes CASSTFGAQGSEQYF.

This clonotype was counted a few times. The J gene is TRBJ1-2, the V gene TRBV6-1; 9 bases agree with TRBD1. This CDR3 is built from 15 residues. The germline gives CDR1 MNHNS, CDR2 SASEGT. The J segment lost 1 base and the V segment lost 6 bases, leaving 6 bases of the junction unmatched. CDR3 loop: CASSQWDRDNYGYTF. The CDR3, as DNA: TGTGCCAGCAGCCAATGGGACAGGGATAACTATGGCTACACCTTC.

A few counts support this clonotype. The genes are TRBV4-2 and TRBJ1-2; unclear D gene. Germline loops: CDR1 LGHNA, CDR2 YNFKEQ. V was cut by 0 bases and J by 8 bases, with 13 bases left in between. The CDR3 consists of 14 residues. The CDR3 region is CASSQDTGWVGYTF. CDR3 DNA sequence: TGTGCCAGCAGCCAAGATACGGGTTGGGTGGGCTACACCTTC.